The 26 T cell receptor beta chains listed next were all sequenced from one sample in a study of T cell changes during pregnancy in multiple sclerosis. Assay used: immunoSEQ multiplex PCR; TCRdb lists only in-frame clones, some missing. This sample has just over 30,000 clones, with roughly 86% found just once. The sample here was CD8+ T cells from peripheral blood mononuclear cells, taken in the first trimester of pregnancy. These receptors were obtained from a female donor with multiple sclerosis, enrolled in a pregnancy study.

The rearrangement uses TRBV29-1 and TRBJ2-6; D gene uncertain. V was cut by 6 bases and J by 0 bases, with 9 bases left in between. This CDR3 has 14 amino acids. CDR1 and CDR2 (germline): SQVTM, ANQGSEA. The DNA for the CDR3 is TGCAGCGTGGTGGCCAACTCTGGGGCCAACGTCCTGACTTTC. Its translation: CSVVANSGANVLTF. Combining the CDR3 with reference TRBV29-1 and TRBJ2-6 gives the whole variable domain SAVISQKPSRDICQRGTSLTIQCQVDSQVTMMFWYRQQPGQSLTLIATANQGSEATYESGFVIDKFPISRPNLTFSTLTVSNMSPEDSSIYLCSVVANSGANVLTFGAGSRLTVL.

The chain links TRBV6-1 to TRBJ2-7; D may be TRBD1 (5 bases). The CDR3 length is 14 residues. CDR1 MNHNS and CDR2 SASEGT come from the germline V gene. The germline V and J ends were trimmed by 0 bases and 3 bases, with 9 bases remaining between them. The CDR3 DNA reads as TGTGCCAGCAGTGAAGCAGGGGAAGTCTACGAGCAGTACTTC. Its protein product is CASSEAGEVYEQYF.

The chain employs TRBV9 and TRBJ2-7, with D perhaps matching TRBD1 (6 bases). This CDR3 is built from 13 residues. Trimming cost V 3 bases and J 0 bases, with 7 bases left between them. Germline V gene data show CDR1 as SGDLS and CDR2 as YYNGEE. In DNA, the CDR3 is TGTGCCAGCAGCGGGACAGCCTCCTACGAGCAGTACTTC. As protein: CASSGTASYEQYF.

This clone was seen once. V is TRBV6-4 and J is TRBJ2-1, with D perhaps TRBD2 (5 bases). The germline V gene encodes CDR1 MRHNA and CDR2 SNTAGT. The ends were cut back, 3 bases at V and 2 bases at J, with 11 bases in the middle. This CDR3 is built from 15 residues. The CDR3 reads CASSEGGSAYNEQFF. CDR3 nucleotide sequence: TGTGCCAGCAGTGAAGGTGGGAGCGCCTACAATGAGCAGTTCTTC.

This chain links TRBV27 with TRBJ2-7; D is perhaps TRBD1 (6 bases). Germline-derived CDR1 and CDR2 are MNHEY and SMNVEV (reference sequence). V was clipped by 7 bases and J by 3 bases, with 13 bases between them. The CDR3 spans 13 residues. CDR3 in amino acids: CASTTGRGYEQYF. CDR3 bases: TGTGCCAGCACTACGGGCAGGGGCTACGAGCAGTACTTC.

The genes are TRBV6-1 and TRBJ1-1, with D possibly matching TRBD1 (6 bases). The V and J ends lost 4 bases and 10 bases respectively, with 13 bases between them. The CDR3 consists of 12 residues. Germline values: CDR1 MNHNS, CDR2 SASEGT. CDR3 in amino acids: CASSGIEGGAFF. CDR3 bases: TGTGCCAGCAGTGGAATCGAAGGGGGAGCTTTCTTT.

V and J are TRBV7-2 and TRBJ1-1; D is unresolved. Germline V gene sequence: CDR1 SGHTA, CDR2 FQGNSA. The CDR3 loop spans 13 amino acids. V lost 5 bases to trimming and J lost 1 base, with 8 bases between them. The CDR3, as DNA: TGTGCCAGCAGCCCAAGCCCGAACACTGAAGCTTTCTTT. Encoded protein: CASSPSPNTEAFF. The full variable domain, completed using reference TRBV7-2 and TRBJ1-1, is GAGVSQSPSNKVTEKGKDVELRCDPISGHTALYWYRQSLGQGLEFLIYFQGNSAPDKSGLPSDRFSAERTGGSVSTLTIQRTQQEDSAVYLCASSPSPNTEAFFGQGTRLTVV.

A single count supports this clone. The rearrangement joins TRBV5-4 to TRBJ2-1, with D possibly TRBD2 on 5 matching bases. Looked up from germline, CDR1 is SGHNT and CDR2 is YYREEE (reference sequence). The CDR3 extends over 14 amino acids. Trimming took off 6 bases at V and 4 bases at J, with 14 bases between the two ends. CDR3 sequence: CASTKPEGYNEQFF. The CDR3 region has the DNA TGTGCCAGCACCAAACCCGAGGGATACAATGAGCAGTTCTTC.

The rearrangement links TRBV9 to TRBJ2-3; TRBD2 matches at 9 bases. Losses at the gene ends were 4 bases for V and 2 bases for J; bases not matched to a gene: 11. The germline CDR1 and CDR2 sequences are SGDLS and YYNGEE. CDR3 size: 17 residues. In nucleotides, the CDR3 is TGTGCCAGCAGCCTCCAGTACAGCGGGGGGCACACAGATACGCAGTATTTT. Encoded protein: CASSLQYSGGHTDTQYF.

This clone has only one observation. This chain joins TRBV27 and TRBJ1-1; perhaps TRBD1 as D (5 bases). Germline CDR1 MNHEY, CDR2 SMNVEV (reference sequence). The CDR3 has 14 residues. The V end was cut by 6 bases, the J end by 0 bases, with 11 bases between. The CDR3 DNA is TGTGCCAGCAGGTTAGCGGGGCTGAACACTGAAGCTTTCTTT. Translation gives CASRLAGLNTEAFF.

The V and J genes are TRBV2 and TRBJ2-3; possibly TRBD1 for D (6 bases). Trimming shortened V by 6 bases and J by 0 bases, and 13 bases separated the two germline ends. This CDR3 spans 15 amino acids. From germline, CDR1 is SNHLY and CDR2 FYNNEI. Written as DNA, the CDR3 is TGTGCCAGCAGCCCCGGACAGTCTAGCACAGATACGCAGTATTTT. It codes for CASSPGQSSTDTQYF.

The chain recombines TRBV4-3 with TRBJ2-1, with D possibly being TRBD2 (6 bases). Per the germline V gene, CDR1 is LGHNA and CDR2 is YSLEER. The CDR3 is 16 residues long. Trimming removed 0 bases at V and 6 bases at J, with 15 bases between. DNA of the CDR3: TGCGCCAGCAGCCAAGATCGGGCTAGCGACTTCAATGAGCAGTTCTTC. Translating gives CASSQDRASDFNEQFF.

This clone was found a few times. V and J are TRBV4-1 and TRBJ2-7, with TRBD1 as a possible D gene (6 bases). The CDR3 consists of 15 residues. Germline CDR1 reads MGHRA; CDR2 reads YSYEKL. Trimming took off 0 bases at V and 6 bases at J, with 15 bases between the two ends. CDR3 coding DNA: TGCGCCAGCAGCCAAGATAGGACAGAGACGGCCGAGCAGTACTTC. It encodes CASSQDRTETAEQYF.

V gene TRBV30 combines with J gene TRBJ1-6; 7 bases fit TRBD1. The J segment lost 5 bases and the V segment lost 1 base, leaving 5 bases of the junction unmatched. The CDR3 is 15 amino acids. Germline CDR1 GTSNPN, CDR2 SVGIG (reference sequence). The CDR3 spells CAWSARQGDNSPLHF. The CDR3 nucleotides read TGTGCCTGGAGTGCTCGACAGGGTGATAATTCACCCCTCCACTTT.

The rearrangement links TRBV6-5 to TRBJ2-6; a weak D match, TRBD2 (5 bases). The CDR3 has 16 amino acids. Germline loops: CDR1 MNHEY, CDR2 SVGAGI. Between the trimmed V and J ends, which lost 0 bases and 0 bases, there was a span of 6 bases. Here the CDR3 DNA reads TGTGCCAGCAGTTACTCGGAGGCCTCTGGGGCCAACGTCCTGACTTTC. Translated, it gives CASSYSEASGANVLTF.

The V call is TRBV19, the J call TRBJ1-1, with D tentatively TRBD1 (5 bases). Germline V gene data show CDR1 as LNHDA and CDR2 as SQIVND (reference sequence). The germline V and J ends were trimmed by 8 bases and 8 bases, with 9 bases remaining between them. The CDR3 spans 10 residues. In DNA, the CDR3 is TGTGCCAGTGCTCGGGGGGAAGCTTTCTTT. Protein sequence: CASARGEAFF.

The chain employs TRBV4-3 and TRBJ1-2, with D unclear. V lost 0 bases and J 4 bases, leaving 12 bases between the germline ends. CDR1 LGHNA and CDR2 YSLEER come from the germline V gene. The CDR3 is made up of 15 amino acids. CDR3 in DNA: TGCGCCAGCAGCCAAGATCGAGGGCTCGCCTATGGCTACACCTTC. Translation: CASSQDRGLAYGYTF.

In the case of this clone: A much more abundant neighbour one base away suggests this may be a read error. The chain joins TRBV5-6 to TRBJ2-5; 7 bases fit TRBD1. This CDR3 comprises 12 residues. V was pared by 5 bases and J by 3 bases, with 1 base of the junction left unmatched. The germline V gene has CDR1 SGHDT and CDR2 YYEEEE. CDR3 DNA: TGTGCCAGCAGTGACAGGGAAGAGACCCAGTACTTC. It codes for CASSDREETQYF.

This chain connects TRBV5-6 to TRBJ1-2, with TRBD1 matching 7 bases. J lost 6 bases, V lost 4 bases, and 12 bases had no gene match. Germline V gives CDR1 SGHDT, CDR2 YYEEEE. The CDR3 has 15 amino acids. The CDR3 DNA follows: TGTGCCAGCAGCCGTGACAGGGACCCGCTGAATGGCTACACCTTC. Translation gives CASSRDRDPLNGYTF. The full variable domain, completed using reference TRBV5-6 and TRBJ1-2, is DAGVTQSPTHLIKTRGQQVTLRCSPKSGHDTVSWYQQALGQGPQFIFQYYEEEERQRGNFPDRFSGHQFPNYSSELNVNALLLGDSALYLCASSRDRDPLNGYTFGSGTRLTVV.

This chain connects TRBV7-9 to TRBJ2-2; D not certain. Germline CDR1 and CDR2: SEHNR and FQNEAQ (reference sequence). This CDR3 is built from 15 residues. Between the trimmed V and J ends, which lost 5 bases and 0 bases, there was a span of 10 bases. This CDR3 reads CASSLRDSNTGELFF. The CDR3 region has the DNA TGTGCCAGCAGCCTACGAGACTCGAACACCGGGGAGCTGTTTTTT.

J is TRBJ2-7 and V is TRBV9; TRBD2 is a possible D gene (5 bases). V lost 0 bases, J lost 1 base, and 8 bases lay in between. The CDR3 has 14 amino acids. Germline V gene lookup returns CDR1 SGDLS and CDR2 YYNGEE. The DNA of the CDR3 is TGTGCCAGCAGCGTAGGCGAGGGATCCTACGAGCAGTACTTC. Its translation is CASSVGEGSYEQYF.

V gene TRBV11-2 combines with J gene TRBJ1-4; maybe TRBD1 (5 bases). V was clipped by 5 bases and J by 0 bases, with 16 bases between them. The V gene's germline CDR1 is SGHAT and CDR2 FQNNGV. This CDR3 comprises 17 residues. The chain's CDR3 is CASSPSTAYATNEKLFF. The CDR3 coding sequence is TGTGCCAGCAGCCCCTCGACAGCCTATGCAACTAATGAAAAACTGTTTTTT.

This chain links TRBV7-9 with TRBJ2-5; D uncertain. Germline V gene data show CDR1 as SEHNR and CDR2 as FQNEAQ (reference sequence). The CDR3 spans 13 residues. Trimming stripped 7 bases from V and 2 bases from J, with 11 bases between. CDR3 coding DNA: TGTGCCAGCAAAACTGTAGAGCAAGAGACCCAGTACTTC. Amino acid sequence: CASKTVEQETQYF.

The V gene is TRBV7-2, the J gene TRBJ2-5, with TRBD2 matching over 10 bases. Unmatched junction bases numbered 13, after V lost 5 bases and J lost 4 bases. CDR1 is SGHTA and CDR2 is FQGNSA in the germline V gene. This CDR3 has 17 amino acids. In nucleotides, the CDR3 is TGTGCCAGCAGCAACAGAGCGGGGGGGCCTTGGATAGAGACCCAGTACTTC. Protein: CASSNRAGGPWIETQYF.

The chain employs TRBV27 and TRBJ2-7, with TRBD2 identical over 7 bases. This CDR3 has 13 residues. V lost 6 bases, J lost 6 bases, and 8 bases stayed unmatched. Germline V gene data show CDR1 as MNHEY and CDR2 as SMNVEV (reference sequence). CDR3 in DNA: TGTGCCAGCAGCGCCCCCCCGGGGGGCGAGCAGTACTTC. Residues: CASSAPPGGEQYF.

This clone has just a few counts. The V and J genes are TRBV19 and TRBJ1-6, with TRBD1 identical over 9 bases. This CDR3 contains 13 residues. V trimming: 6 bases; J trimming: 10 bases; junction bases outside the gene matches: 4. Germline V CDR1 and CDR2: LNHDA, SQIVND (reference sequence). The CDR3 DNA follows: TGTGCCAGTAGGCCGGGACAGGGATCACCCCTCCACTTT. Protein: CASRPGQGSPLHF.